The next 20 T cell receptor beta chains were all read from a single sample in a study of CD8+ T cells in alopecia areata. RNA was isolated and reverse transcribed to cDNA, the sequencing template. Assay: immunoSEQ multiplex PCR; the TCRdb copy retains only in-frame clones and omits some. The sample contains around 110,000 clones, none of them singletons. Sequencing was done on a sample of lesional skin. These TCRs come from a C3H/HeJ mouse with alopecia areata. As its MHC haplotype, the strain has H2-k.

A few counts support this clone. Gene names are mouse gene names. The read gets to within 4 residues of the CDR3 end, and the germline J gene fills in the rest. This chain joins TRBV14 and TRBJ2-7; 10 positions match TRBD1. Germline assignment: CDR1 SGHDT and CDR2 FRDEAV. The CDR3 runs to 14 residues. The sequenced CDR3 bases are TGTGCCAGCAGCCCGGGACAGGGGAAGAAT. The encoded protein is CASSPGQGKN. The CDR3 reads in full as CASSPGQGKNEQYF.

With respect to this clone: Germline and genes here are mouse. The CDR3 end is not reached by the read, which stops 4 residues before it; the germline J gene fills it in. The rearrangement joins TRBV1 to TRBJ1-1; 7 bases fit TRBD1. Germline-derived CDR1 and CDR2 are NSQYPW and LRSPGD (reference sequence). This CDR3 spans 16 amino acids. Trimming at V came to 0 bases and at J to 4 bases, leaving 8 bases not matched to a gene. The CDR3 is CTCSADQGEVGTEVFF. Partial CDR3 DNA: TGCACCTGCAGTGCAGATCAGGGGGAAGTGGGCACA.

This clone came up a few times. TCRdb lists a protein that is different at residue 9 from the translated DNA; the protein given here uses the DNA translation. All gene names here are mouse names. The CDR3 reads CASRQGGSPLYF. Incomplete CDR3 DNA: TGTGCCAGCAGACAGGGGGGATCGCCC. The chain combines TRBV19 with TRBJ1-6; 8 nucleotides line up with TRBD1. The CDR3 end lies 3 residues beyond the end of the read and is filled in from the germline J gene. TRBJ1-6 is recorded as an ORF, its role being uncertain. The CDR3 totals 12 residues. Germline V CDR1 and CDR2: FNHDT, SITEND (reference sequence). V trimming: 5 bases; J trimming: 10 bases; junction bases outside the gene matches: 2.

This clone appeared many times. These gene names are mouse names. The read gets to within 4 residues of the CDR3 end, and the germline J gene fills in the rest. This chain links TRBV1 with TRBJ2-7, with 9 bases matching TRBD1. From germline, CDR1 is NSQYPW and CDR2 LRSPGD (reference sequence). The V and J ends lost 0 bases and 0 bases, in that order; junction bases with no gene match: 6. This CDR3 is built from 17 residues. CDR3 protein: CTCSADLTGGSSYEQYF. The CDR3 bases that were read are TGCACCTGCAGTGCAGATCTGACAGGGGGAAGCTCCTAT.

As concerns this clone: Mouse gene names apply. The read finishes 4 residues shy of the CDR3 end, and the germline J gene is used to complete it. The chain has TRBV1 and TRBJ1-1; D is unclear. Germline V gene lookup returns CDR1 NSQYPW and CDR2 LRSPGD (reference sequence). Trimming left V 1 base short and J 0 bases short, with 6 bases between. The CDR3 extends over 14 amino acids. The CDR3 protein is CTCSAAHTNTEVFF. The sequenced CDR3 bases are TGCACCTGCAGTGCAGCTCACACAAACACA.

In this sample, this clone turned up a few times. The genes and germline here are from mouse. The read falls 4 residues short of the CDR3 end, and the missing part is taken from the germline J gene. The chain joins TRBV19 to TRBJ1-4, with D perhaps matching TRBD1 (6 bases). V dropped 2 bases and J dropped 1 base, with 12 bases sitting between them. This CDR3 comprises 16 residues. Germline-derived CDR1 and CDR2 are FNHDT and SITEND (reference sequence). The CDR3 reads CASSIWGRTSNERLFF. The DNA read from the CDR3 is TGTGCCAGCAGTATCTGGGGGCGGACTTCCAACGAA.

For this clone: Here the gene names and germline are mouse. The read ends 4 residues before the CDR3 terminus; that terminus is restored from the germline J gene. The genes are TRBV1 and TRBJ2-7; TRBD1 matches at 7 bases. Per germline, CDR1 NSQYPW and CDR2 LRSPGD (reference sequence). This CDR3 region has 16 residues. CDR3: CTCSADRRDSPYEQYF. The sequenced CDR3 bases are TGCACCTGCAGTGCAGATAGGAGGGACAGCCCTTAT.

Points on this clone: Gene names and germline refer to mouse. The read ends 4 residues shy of where the CDR3 ends; the end is completed using the germline J gene. The chain couples TRBV1 to TRBJ2-5; the match to TRBD2 covers 14 bases. Germline assignment: CDR1 NSQYPW and CDR2 LRSPGD (reference sequence). The CDR3 has 17 residues. The CDR3 DNA, read in part, is TGCACCTGCAGTGCAGATCGGGACTGGGGGGGCGCGGAC. This gives the protein CTCSADRDWGGAD. The entire CDR3 is CTCSADRDWGGADTQYF.

To note about this clone: Here the gene names and germline are mouse. The chain's CDR3 is CASSRLTGHQDTQYF. CDR3 DNA, as far as it was read: TGTGCCAGCAGCCGCCTTACAGGTCACCAAGAC. The V gene is TRBV13-3, the J gene TRBJ2-5; perhaps TRBD1 as D (5 bases). The observed sequence ends 4 residues before the CDR3 terminus, with the missing tail filled in from the germline J gene. This CDR3 is built from 15 residues. Germline V gene sequence: CDR1 NNHDY, CDR2 SYVADS. The ends were cut back, 5 bases at V and 1 base at J, with 14 bases in the middle.

There are many counts of this clone. Gene names and germline refer to mouse. The read is 4 residues too short to cover the CDR3 end, so that end is filled in from the germline J gene. V gene TRBV13-3 combines with J gene TRBJ2-1; TRBD2 agrees at 10 bases. The CDR3 has 15 amino acids. J lost 2 bases, V lost 3 bases, and 2 bases had no gene match. Germline V lookup: CDR1 NNHDY, CDR2 SYVADS. CDR3: CASSAGGADYAEQFF. CDR3 DNA (partial): TGTGCCAGCAGTGCTGGGGGGGCGGACTATGCT.

This clone occurred a few times. Gene names refer to mouse genes. The CDR3 end is not reached by the read, which stops 4 residues before it; the germline J gene fills it in. The chain couples TRBV13-1 to TRBJ2-7; TRBD1 is a possible D gene (6 bases). The CDR3 length is 12 residues. Germline V gene sequence: CDR1 NSHNY, CDR2 SYGAGN. The CDR3 spells CASSVGTHEQYF. CDR3 DNA (partial): TGTGCCAGCAGTGTCGGGACACAT.

On this clone itself: The gene symbols are mouse symbols. The DNA ends 4 residues before the CDR3 does, and the rest of the CDR3 is filled in from the germline J gene. The V gene is TRBV13-3, the J gene TRBJ2-3; 8 nucleotides line up with TRBD1. The ends lost 3 bases at V and 2 bases at J; junction bases unmatched: 5. The CDR3 spans 15 residues. Per germline, CDR1 NNHDY and CDR2 SYVADS. The DNA read from the CDR3 is TGTGCCAGCAGTGGCGACAGGGGAAATGCAGAA. Amino acids: CASSGDRGNAE. The CDR3, in full, reads CASSGDRGNAETLYF.

Remarks on this clone: Mouse gene names and germline throughout. The missing CDR3 end, 4 residues past where the read stops, is filled in from the germline J gene. The V and J genes are TRBV13-3 and TRBJ2-7, with D tentatively TRBD2 (6 bases). The CDR3 totals 14 residues. CDR1 is NNHDY, CDR2 SYVADS, per germline. The CDR3 region is CASSDVGGPYEQYF. The DNA read from the CDR3 is TGTGCCAGCAGTGATGTTGGGGGTCCTTAT.

The table lists this clone with a few counts. All gene names here are mouse names. Incomplete CDR3 DNA: TGCACCTGCAGTGCAGGACTGGGGGGGCGCGACTATGCT. As protein: CTCSAGLGGRDYA. The whole CDR3 sequence reads CTCSAGLGGRDYAEQFF. V gene TRBV1 combines with J gene TRBJ2-1, with 12 bases lining up with TRBD2. The observed sequence ends 4 residues before the CDR3 terminus, with the missing tail filled in from the germline J gene. This CDR3 comprises 17 residues. J gave up 2 bases and V 1 base, and 3 bases lay outside the gene matches. The germline V gene has CDR1 NSQYPW and CDR2 LRSPGD (reference sequence).

As concerns this clone: The genes and germline here are from mouse. The CDR3 is cut off 4 residues early in the read; its end comes from the germline J gene. The J gene is TRBJ2-4, the V gene TRBV13-3; 7 positions agree with TRBD1. From germline, CDR1 is NNHDY and CDR2 SYVADS. The V gene end was trimmed by 4 bases and the J gene end by 2 bases; junction bases not matched to a gene: 7. The CDR3 is 15 residues long. The CDR3 sequence is CASSNRDSHQNTLYF. Partial CDR3 DNA: TGTGCCAGCAGTAACCGGGACAGCCATCAAAAC.

A few counts support this clone. The TCRdb protein fails to match the DNA translation at residue 11; the protein reported here was translated from the DNA. Mouse gene names apply. From the germline J gene comes the end of the CDR3, since the read stops 3 residues before it. The V gene is TRBV17, the J gene TRBJ1-6; the D gene is possibly TRBD1 (6 bases). TRBJ1-6 is labeled an ORF, and its function is uncertain. The germline CDR1 and CDR2 sequences are MNHDT and YYDKIL. The CDR3 length is 14 residues. The covered CDR3 bases are TGTGCTGGGAGGACAGACCTCTATAATTCGGCC. Its translation is CAGRTDLYNSA. The entire CDR3 sequence reads CAGRTDLYNSALYF.

This clone came up a few times. Gene names are mouse gene names. With the read ending 4 residues before the CDR3 end, the germline J gene is used to fill in that end. This chain links TRBV13-1 with TRBJ2-2, with D perhaps TRBD1 (5 bases). The V and J ends lost 2 bases and 1 base respectively, with 9 bases between them. The CDR3 runs to 15 residues. CDR1 and CDR2 from the germline V gene are NSHNY and SYGAGN. CDR3 DNA, as far as it was read: TGTGCCAGCAGTGAGACGACAGAAAACACCGGG. It encodes CASSETTENTG. The complete CDR3 reads CASSETTENTGQLYF.

This clone showed up many times. These gene names are mouse names. The CDR3 end falls 4 residues outside the read, so it is completed with the germline J gene. V usage is TRBV13-3 and J usage is TRBJ2-7; TRBD2 agrees at 9 bases. Trimming at V came to 0 bases and at J to 3 bases, leaving 4 bases not matched to a gene. CDR3 length equals 15 residues. CDR1 is NNHDY and CDR2 is SYVADS in the germline V gene. The CDR3 loop reads CASSDAAGGVYEQYF. The sequenced CDR3 bases are TGTGCCAGCAGTGATGCGGCTGGGGGGGTCTAT.

As concerns this clone: Genes here carry mouse names. The observed sequence ends 4 residues before the CDR3 terminus, with the missing tail filled in from the germline J gene. The chain recombines TRBV13-3 with TRBJ2-5, with a weak D call TRBD2 (7 bases). The CDR3 contains 14 residues. CDR1 NNHDY and CDR2 SYVADS come from the germline V gene. CDR3 bases read: TGTGCCAGCAGTGATGGGGGGGCGGCAGAC. Translated: CASSDGGAAD. The full CDR3 protein is CASSDGGAADTQYF.

With regard to this clone: TCRdb lists a protein that is different at residue 11 from the translated DNA; the protein given here uses the DNA translation. Each gene name is a mouse one. The CDR3 end is not reached by the read, which stops 3 residues before it; the germline J gene fills it in. The chain recombines TRBV13-3 with TRBJ1-6; the match to TRBD1 covers 7 bases. TRBJ1-6 is placed among ORFs of uncertain function. Germline lookup yields CDR1 NNHDY and CDR2 SYVADS. The junction had 3 bases not matched to a gene; V was cut back by 6 bases and J by 3 bases. The CDR3 loop spans 14 amino acids. The sequenced CDR3 bases are TGTGCCAGCAACGCAGGGGGCTATAATTCGCCC. It encodes CASNAGGYNSP. The complete CDR3 protein is CASNAGGYNSPLYF.